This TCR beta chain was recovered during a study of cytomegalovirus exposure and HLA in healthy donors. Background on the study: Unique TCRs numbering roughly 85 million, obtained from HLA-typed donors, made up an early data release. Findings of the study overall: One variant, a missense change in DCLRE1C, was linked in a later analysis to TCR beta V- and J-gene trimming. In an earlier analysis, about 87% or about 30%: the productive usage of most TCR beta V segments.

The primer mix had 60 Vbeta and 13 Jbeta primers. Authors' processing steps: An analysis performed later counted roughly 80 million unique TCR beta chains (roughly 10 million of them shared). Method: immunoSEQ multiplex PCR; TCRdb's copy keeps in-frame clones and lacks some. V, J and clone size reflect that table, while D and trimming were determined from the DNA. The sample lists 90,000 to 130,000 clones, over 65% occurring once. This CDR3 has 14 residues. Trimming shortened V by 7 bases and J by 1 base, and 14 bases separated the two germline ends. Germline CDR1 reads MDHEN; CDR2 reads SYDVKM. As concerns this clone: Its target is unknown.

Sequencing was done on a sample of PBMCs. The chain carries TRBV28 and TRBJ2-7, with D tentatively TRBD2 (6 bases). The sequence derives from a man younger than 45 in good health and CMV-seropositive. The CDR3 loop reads CASTLMGGSYEQYF. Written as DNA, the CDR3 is TGTGCCAGCACCCTAATGGGGGGATCCTACGAGCAGTACTTC.